This TCR beta chain was observed in a study of cytomegalovirus exposure and HLA in healthy donors. General observations from the study: Many donors carried some public TCRs, although rarity characterized most TCR sequences. In a later analysis, CMV-associated beta chains were mostly HLA-associated, it appeared. One variant, a missense change in DCLRE1C, was linked in a later analysis to TCR beta V- and J-gene trimming. Presence/absence analyses rested on an assumption that sequencing depth was roughly uniform across donors.

The germline V gene has CDR1 LNHNV and CDR2 YYDKDF (reference sequence). The length of the CDR3 is 17 residues. V shed 2 bases, J shed 1 base, and the junction held 10 bases outside the gene matches. Remarks on this clone: Its target is not known.

In the PCR, 60 Vbeta and 13 Jbeta primers were used. Measured with immunoSEQ multiplex PCR; TCRdb has only the in-frame clones, and not every one. The sample has around 170,000 clones, over 65% seen once; the top ten hold roughly 2.6%. The sample was PBMCs. The chain has TRBV15 and TRBJ1-2, with 7 positions matching TRBD1. This TCR was sampled from a woman aged 45-65 years in good health and CMV-seropositive. CDR3 amino acids: CATSRTRDSSYNYGYTF. The DNA of the CDR3 is TGTGCCACCAGCAGAACCCGGGACAGCTCTTATAACTATGGCTACACCTTC.